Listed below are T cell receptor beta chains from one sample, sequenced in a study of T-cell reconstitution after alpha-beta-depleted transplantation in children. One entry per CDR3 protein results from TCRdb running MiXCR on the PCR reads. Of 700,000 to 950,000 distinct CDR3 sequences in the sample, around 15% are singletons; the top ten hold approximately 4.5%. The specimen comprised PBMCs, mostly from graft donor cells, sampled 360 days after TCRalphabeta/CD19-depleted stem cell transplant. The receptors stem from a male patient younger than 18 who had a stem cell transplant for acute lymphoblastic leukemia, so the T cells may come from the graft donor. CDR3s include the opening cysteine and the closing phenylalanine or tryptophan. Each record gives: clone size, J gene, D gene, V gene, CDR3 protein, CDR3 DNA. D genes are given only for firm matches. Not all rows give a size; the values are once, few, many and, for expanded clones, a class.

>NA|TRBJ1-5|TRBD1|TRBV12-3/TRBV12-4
CASRRQGRGNQPQHF
TGTGCCAGCAGGAGACAGGGCCGTGGCAATCAGCCCCAGCATTTT
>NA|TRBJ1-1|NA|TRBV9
CASSGGRMNTEAFF
TGTGCCAGCAGCGGGGGACGGATGAACACTGAAGCTTTCTTT
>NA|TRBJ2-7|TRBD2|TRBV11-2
CASSLDPLAGVGEQYF
TGTGCCAGCAGCTTAGACCCACTAGCGGGAGTGGGTGAGCAGTACTTC
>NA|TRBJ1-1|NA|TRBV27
CASSVQGMLGTEAFF
TGTGCCAGCAGTGTACAGGGAATGTTAGGCACTGAAGCTTTCTTT
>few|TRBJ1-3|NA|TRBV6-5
CASSYRVQGANTIYF
TGTGCCAGCAGTTACCGCGTCCAGGGCGCGAACACCATATATTTT
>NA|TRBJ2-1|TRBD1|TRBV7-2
CASGFRDSAYNEQFF
TGTGCCAGCGGATTCCGGGACAGCGCCTACAATGAGCAGTTCTTC
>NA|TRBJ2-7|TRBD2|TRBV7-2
CASSLDAGVAHEQYF
TGTGCCAGCAGCTTAGATGCGGGAGTTGCCCACGAGCAGTACTTC
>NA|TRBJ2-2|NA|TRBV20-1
CSTGGNTGELFF
TGCAGTACCGGGGGGAACACCGGGGAGCTGTTTTTT
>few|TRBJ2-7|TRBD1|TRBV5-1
CASSFGTVPTYEQYF
TGCGCCAGCAGCTTTGGGACAGTCCCGACCTACGAGCAGTACTTC
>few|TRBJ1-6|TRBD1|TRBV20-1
CSARGTGFLNSPLHF
TGCAGTGCTAGGGGGACAGGCTTCCTTAATTCACCCCTCCACTTT
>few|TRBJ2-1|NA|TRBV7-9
CASSHQGNEQFF
TGTGCCAGCAGCCATCAAGGAAATGAGCAGTTCTTC
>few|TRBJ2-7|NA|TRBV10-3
CAISESVGGSYEQYF
TGTGCCATCAGTGAGTCGGTTGGGGGAAGCTACGAGCAGTACTTC
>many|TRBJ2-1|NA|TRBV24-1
CATSYSGTTGNEQFF
TGTGCCACCAGCTATTCCGGGACAACGGGCAATGAGCAGTTCTTC
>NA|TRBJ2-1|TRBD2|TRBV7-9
CASSLVALAGWNEQFF
TGTGCCAGCAGCTTAGTTGCCCTAGCGGGATGGAATGAGCAGTTCTTC
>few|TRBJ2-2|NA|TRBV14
CASSQVGAASWTGELFF
TGTGCCAGCAGCCAAGTTGGGGCGGCGTCTTGGACCGGGGAGCTGTTTTTT
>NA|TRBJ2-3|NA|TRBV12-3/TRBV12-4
CASSLFGRETDTQYF
TGTGCCAGCAGTTTATTCGGGAGAGAAACAGATACGCAGTATTTT
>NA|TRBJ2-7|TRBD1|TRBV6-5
CASSYRDRGYEQYF
TGTGCCAGCAGTTACCGGGACAGGGGCTACGAGCAGTACTTC
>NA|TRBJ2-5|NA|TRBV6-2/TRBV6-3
CASRNVRLDKTQYF
TGTGCCAGCAGGAACGTACGACTAGATAAGACCCAGTACTTC
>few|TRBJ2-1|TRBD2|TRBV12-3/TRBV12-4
CASSAKVRAGGYNEQFF
TGTGCCAGCAGTGCGAAGGTCCGAGCGGGAGGCTACAATGAGCAGTTCTTC
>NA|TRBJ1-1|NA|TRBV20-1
CSAPQGLHRAFF
TGCAGTGCGCCACAGGGTCTCCATCGAGCTTTCTTT
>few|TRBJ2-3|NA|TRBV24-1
CATSDLMEGPDTQYF
TGTGCCACCAGTGATTTGATGGAGGGCCCCGATACGCAGTATTTT
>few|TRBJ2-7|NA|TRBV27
CASKLGGFSYEQYF
TGTGCCAGCAAACTCGGGGGTTTCTCCTACGAGCAGTACTTC
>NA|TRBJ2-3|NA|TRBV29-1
CSVTDRRFWQYF
TGCAGCGTGACGGACAGAAGATTTTGGCAGTATTTT
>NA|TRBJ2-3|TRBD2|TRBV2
CASSDPTSGSTDTQYF
TGTGCCAGCAGTGATCCGACTAGCGGGAGCACAGATACGCAGTATTTT
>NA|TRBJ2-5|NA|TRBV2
CASYQETQYF
TGTGCCAGCTACCAAGAGACCCAGTACTTC
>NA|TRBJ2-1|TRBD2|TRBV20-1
CSASGLEAF
TGCAGTGCGAGCGGACTAGAGGCCTTC
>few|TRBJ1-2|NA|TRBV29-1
CSVPGRGTYGYTF
TGCAGCGTCCCGGGACGGGGGACCTATGGCTACACCTTC
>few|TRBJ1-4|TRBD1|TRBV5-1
CASSAGDRRINEKLFF
TGCGCCAGCAGCGCAGGGGACAGACGGATTAATGAAAAACTGTTTTTT
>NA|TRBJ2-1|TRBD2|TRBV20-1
CSARGGRGDNEQFF
TGCAGTGCTAGGGGCGGGAGGGGAGACAATGAGCAGTTCTTC
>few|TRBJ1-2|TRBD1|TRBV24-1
CATSDLRTTGGGYTF
TGTGCCACCAGTGATTTGCGGACTACAGGGGGTGGCTACACCTTC
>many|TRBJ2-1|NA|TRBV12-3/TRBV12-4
CASSYLGNEQFF
TGTGCCAGCAGTTACCTGGGCAATGAGCAGTTCTTC
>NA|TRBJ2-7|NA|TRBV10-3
CAISDPGRVSEQYF
TGTGCCATCAGTGATCCGGGAAGGGTTAGCGAGCAGTACTTC
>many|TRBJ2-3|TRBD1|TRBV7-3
CASSLRTGGSTDTQYF
TGTGCCAGCAGCTTAAGGACAGGGGGGAGCACAGATACGCAGTATTTT
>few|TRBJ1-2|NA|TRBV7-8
CASSSNTVRSNYGYTF
TGTGCCAGCAGCTCCAATACCGTGCGCTCAAACTATGGCTACACCTTC
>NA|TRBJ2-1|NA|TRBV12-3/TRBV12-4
CASSLTRPGSVF
TGTGCCAGCAGTTTAACCCGCCCAGGGAGTGTCTTC
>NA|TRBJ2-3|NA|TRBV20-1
CSAQDLVYSTDTQYF
TGCAGTGCTCAAGACCTTGTGTATAGCACAGATACGCAGTATTTT
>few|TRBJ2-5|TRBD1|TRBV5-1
CASSLLGQGLETQYF
TGCGCCAGCAGCTTGCTTGGACAGGGTTTGGAGACCCAGTACTTC
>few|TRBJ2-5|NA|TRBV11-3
CASSDGRFAKETQYF
TGTGCCAGCAGCGACGGACGTTTCGCCAAAGAGACCCAGTACTTC
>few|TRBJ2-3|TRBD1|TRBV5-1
CASSTPGQGVRDTQYF
TGCGCCAGCAGCACTCCGGGACAGGGGGTACGGGATACGCAGTATTTT
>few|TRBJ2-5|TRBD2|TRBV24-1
CATSGLAGGTFQETQYF
TGTGCCACCAGTGGACTAGCGGGAGGGACCTTTCAAGAGACCCAGTACTTC
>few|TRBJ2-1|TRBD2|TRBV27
CASSLTSGFNEQFF
TGTGCCAGCAGTTTGACTAGCGGATTCAATGAGCAGTTCTTC
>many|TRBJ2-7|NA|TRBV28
CASTVGPTLSYEQYF
TGTGCCAGCACCGTTGGACCGACCCTCTCCTACGAGCAGTACTTC
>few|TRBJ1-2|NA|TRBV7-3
CASSITNGGLNYGYTF
TGTGCCAGCAGCATTACGAACGGAGGACTAAACTATGGCTACACCTTC
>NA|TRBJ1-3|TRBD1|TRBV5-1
CASSWTPAGTGSGNTIYF
TGCGCCAGCAGCTGGACCCCCGCGGGGACAGGCTCTGGAAACACCATATATTTT
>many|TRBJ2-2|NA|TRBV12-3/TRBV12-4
CASSLVEVTGELFF
TGTGCCAGCAGTTTAGTAGAGGTCACCGGGGAGCTGTTTTTT
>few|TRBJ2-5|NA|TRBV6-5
CASSYSLGQETQYF
TGTGCCAGCAGTTACTCTTTGGGTCAAGAGACCCAGTACTTC
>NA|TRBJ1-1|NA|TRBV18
CASSPLAGSIMNTEAFF
TGTGCCAGCTCACCACTGGCAGGGAGCATCATGAACACTGAAGCTTTCTTT
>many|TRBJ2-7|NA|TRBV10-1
CASSESVAYEQYF
TGCGCCAGCAGTGAGTCCGTCGCCTACGAGCAGTACTTC
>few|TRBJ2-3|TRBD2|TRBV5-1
CASSWTSGRIGNTDTQYF
TGCGCCAGCAGCTGGACTAGCGGGAGAATCGGCAACACAGATACGCAGTATTTT
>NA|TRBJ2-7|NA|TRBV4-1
CASSHLGGTAGYEQYF
TGCGCCAGCAGCCATCTCGGCGGGACAGCGGGTTACGAGCAGTACTTC
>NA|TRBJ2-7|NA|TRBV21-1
CASSNPLGRSSYEQYF
TGTGCCAGCAGCAACCCCCTAGGTAGGAGCTCCTACGAGCAGTACTTC
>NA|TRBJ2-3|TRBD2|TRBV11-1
CASSPALTSGPTSDTQYF
TGTGCCAGCAGCCCCGCTCTGACTAGCGGGCCTACCTCAGATACGCAGTATTTT
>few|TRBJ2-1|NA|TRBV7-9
CASSLGDPVYNEQFF
TGTGCCAGCAGCTTAGGGGACCCCGTTTACAATGAGCAGTTCTTC
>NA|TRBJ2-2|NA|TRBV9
CASRLNRESTGELFF
TGTGCCAGCAGACTAAACAGGGAGAGTACCGGGGAGCTGTTTTTT
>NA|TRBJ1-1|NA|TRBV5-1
CASSGSTDKNTEAFF
TGCGCCAGCAGTGGGTCGACAGATAAGAACACTGAAGCTTTCTTT
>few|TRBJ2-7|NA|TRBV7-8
CASSLGRDTTYEQYF
TGTGCCAGCAGCTTAGGCCGGGACACTACCTACGAGCAGTACTTC
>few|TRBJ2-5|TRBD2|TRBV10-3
CAISRREGSQETQYF
TGTGCCATCAGTCGGCGGGAGGGCTCTCAAGAGACCCAGTACTTC
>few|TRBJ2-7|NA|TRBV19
CASSIGGTGAYEQYF
TGTGCCAGTAGTATAGGTGGAACAGGAGCCTACGAGCAGTACTTC
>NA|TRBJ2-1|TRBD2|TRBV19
CAISLAGVYNEQFF
TGTGCCATTTCCCTAGCGGGAGTGTACAATGAGCAGTTCTTC